This TCR beta chain stems from a study of T cells in tuberculosis. Sorting used thawed, overnight-rested PBMC stained with anti-CD3, a viability dye and GMM-loaded CD1B tetramer. The CD1B tetramers carried C32 glucose monomycolate purified from Rhodococcus equi. The table came from immunoSEQ multiplex PCR; TCRdb's copy has only in-frame clones and leaves some out. Here the sample spans roughly 59,000 clones, 81% being singletons. Specimen: CD1b-GMM tetramer-negative cells sorted from PBMCs. The sequence was obtained from an adult woman with latent tuberculosis.

CDR3 sequence: CASSTRQGNQPQHF. The CDR3 nucleotides read TGTGCCAGCAGCACCAGACAGGGCAATCAGCCCCAGCATTTT. The rearrangement links TRBV7-8 to TRBJ1-5; TRBD1 might be the D (6 bases). Trimming removed 5 bases at V and 2 bases at J, with 10 bases between. The CDR3 length is 14 residues. CDR1 and CDR2 from the germline V gene are SGHVS and FQNEAQ.